A selection of T cell receptor beta chains follows, all from one sample in a study of regulatory and conventional T cells in RAG deficiency. The table came from immunoSEQ multiplex PCR; TCRdb's copy has only in-frame clones and leaves some out. The sample shows around 30,000 clones, 75% to 90% of them seen only once. The sample also formed part of further work on regulatory T cells.

Sequencing input: CD8+ T cells sorted from blood. These receptor sequences come from a human donor in good health. CDR3s include the opening cysteine and the closing phenylalanine or tryptophan. A D gene is named only where the DNA matches it firmly. Clone size is stated in some rows and not others, as once, few, many or a class when expanded.

d_call	clone_size	v_call	j_call	cdr3_aa	cdr3_nt
TRBD2	-	TRBV27	TRBJ2-1	CASSSTGLAGVSNEQFF	TGTGCCAGCAGTTCCACGGGACTAGCGGGAGTCTCGAATGAGCAGTTCTTC
TRBD2	-	TRBV11-2	TRBJ2-7	CASSSTGLASSYEQYF	TGTGCCAGCAGCTCGACGGGACTAGCCTCCTCCTACGAGCAGTACTTC
TRBD2	-	TRBV19	TRBJ2-1	CASSPRLAGGPEFF	TGTGCCAGTAGTCCTCGACTAGCGGGAGGGCCGGAATTCTTC
-	-	TRBV19	TRBJ1-1	CASTSPQVGERTEAFF	TGTGCCAGTACCTCCCCCCAGGTAGGTGAACGAACTGAAGCTTTCTTT
-	-	TRBV27	TRBJ2-1	CASSSGLSNEQFF	TGTGCCAGCAGTTCCGGACTATCCAATGAGCAGTTCTTC
TRBD1	-	TRBV7-9	TRBJ1-2	CASSLSGTGDYGYTF	TGTGCCAGCAGCTTATCCGGGACAGGGGACTATGGCTACACCTTC
TRBD1	-	TRBV19	TRBJ1-1	CASSIVRGGGNTEAFF	TGTGCCAGTAGTATAGTCAGGGGGGGTGGAAACACTGAAGCTTTCTTT
-	-	TRBV14	TRBJ2-5	CASSQGGRGIEAQYF	TGTGCCAGCAGCCAAGGCGGACGGGGCATAGAGGCCCAGTACTTC
-	-	TRBV5-1	TRBJ2-1	CASGPTRIHEQFF	TGCGCCAGCGGCCCGACTCGTATCCATGAGCAGTTCTTC
TRBD2	-	TRBV7-8	TRBJ2-3	CASSSQAGATDTQYF	TGTGCCAGCAGCTCCCAAGCGGGAGCTACAGATACGCAGTATTTT
TRBD2	-	TRBV2	TRBJ2-7	CASSAASGRARSYEQYF	TGTGCCAGCAGTGCGGCTAGCGGGAGGGCCCGCTCCTACGAGCAGTACTTC
-	-	TRBV4-1	TRBJ1-5	CASSLRANDGDQPQHF	TGCGCCAGCAGCCTCCGGGCGAATGACGGTGATCAGCCCCAGCATTTT
-	-	TRBV27	TRBJ2-3	CASSLFRGVTTDTQYF	TGTGCCAGCAGTTTATTCCGCGGGGTGACCACAGATACGCAGTATTTT
TRBD1	-	TRBV28	TRBJ1-1	CASSLYVRGPGAFF	TGTGCCAGCAGTTTATATGTCAGGGGGCCTGGGGCTTTCTTT
-	-	TRBV9	TRBJ2-2	CASRTSVGGTGELFF	TGTGCCAGCAGGACCTCAGTGGGGGGTACCGGGGAGCTGTTTTTT
TRBD1	-	TRBV30	TRBJ1-5	CAWRVGTGERQPQHF	TGTGCCTGGAGGGTCGGGACAGGGGAACGGCAGCCCCAGCATTTT
-	-	TRBV27	TRBJ1-4	CASSLWGGSTNEKLFF	TGTGCCAGCAGTTTGTGGGGTGGTTCAACTAATGAAAAACTGTTTTTT
-	-	TRBV7-9	TRBJ1-2	CASSLEYSGPAGYGYTF	TGTGCCAGCAGCTTAGAATATTCCGGACCGGCTGGCTATGGCTACACCTTC
-	-	TRBV7-6	TRBJ2-7	CASSPPNVYEQYF	TGTGCCAGCAGCCCCCCAAATGTCTACGAGCAGTACTTC
TRBD2	-	TRBV7-9	TRBJ2-7	CASSFPTSGGSYEQYF	TGTGCCAGCAGCTTTCCGACTAGCGGGGGCTCCTACGAGCAGTACTTC
-	once	TRBV6-1	TRBJ1-6	CAGDTPPLHF	TGTGCCGGCGATACACCACCCCTCCACTTT